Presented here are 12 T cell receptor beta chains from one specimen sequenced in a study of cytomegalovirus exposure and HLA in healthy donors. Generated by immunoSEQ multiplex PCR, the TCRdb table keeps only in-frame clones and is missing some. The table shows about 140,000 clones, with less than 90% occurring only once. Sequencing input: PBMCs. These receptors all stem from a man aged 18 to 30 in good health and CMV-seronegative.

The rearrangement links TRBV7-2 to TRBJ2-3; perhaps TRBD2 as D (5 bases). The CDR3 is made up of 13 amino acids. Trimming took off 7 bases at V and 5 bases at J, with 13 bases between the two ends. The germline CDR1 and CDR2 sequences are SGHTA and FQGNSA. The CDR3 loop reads CASTRTEGDTQYF. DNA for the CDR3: TGTGCCAGCACCCGGACTGAGGGAGATACGCAGTATTTT.

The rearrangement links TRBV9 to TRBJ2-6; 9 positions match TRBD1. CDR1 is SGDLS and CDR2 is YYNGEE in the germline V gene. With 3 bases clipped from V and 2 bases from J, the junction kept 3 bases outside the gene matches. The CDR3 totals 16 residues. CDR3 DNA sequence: TGTGCCAGCAGCGGTACAGGGGGCACTGGGGCCAACGTCCTGACTTTC. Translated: CASSGTGGTGANVLTF.

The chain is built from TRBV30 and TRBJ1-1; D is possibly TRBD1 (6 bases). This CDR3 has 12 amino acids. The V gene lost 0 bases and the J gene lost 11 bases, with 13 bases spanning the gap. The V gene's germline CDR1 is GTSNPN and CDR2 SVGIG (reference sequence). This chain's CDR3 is CAWSVISRGAFF. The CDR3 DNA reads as TGTGCCTGGAGTGTAATCTCAAGGGGGGCTTTCTTT.

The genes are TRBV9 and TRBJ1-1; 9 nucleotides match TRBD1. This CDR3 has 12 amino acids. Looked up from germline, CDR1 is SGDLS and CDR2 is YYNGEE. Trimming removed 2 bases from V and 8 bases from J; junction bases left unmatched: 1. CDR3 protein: CASSVGTGEAFF. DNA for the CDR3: TGTGCCAGCAGCGTCGGGACAGGGGAAGCTTTCTTT.

The CDR3 bases are TGTGCCAGCAGTGACAGCGGGAGGGCCACAGATACGCAGTATTTT. Amino acid sequence: CASSDSGRATDTQYF. This chain links TRBV6-4 with TRBJ2-3; 10 bases match TRBD2. Germline V gene sequence: CDR1 MRHNA, CDR2 SNTAGT. V was clipped by 2 bases and J by 2 bases; unmatched bases: 1. This CDR3 region has 15 residues.

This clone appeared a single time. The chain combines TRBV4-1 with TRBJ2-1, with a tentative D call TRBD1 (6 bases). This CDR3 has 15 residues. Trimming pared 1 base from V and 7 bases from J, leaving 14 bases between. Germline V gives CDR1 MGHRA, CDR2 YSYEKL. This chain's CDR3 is CASSQGAGVRNEQFF. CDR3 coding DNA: TGCGCCAGCAGCCAAGGGGCAGGGGTGAGAAATGAGCAGTTCTTC.

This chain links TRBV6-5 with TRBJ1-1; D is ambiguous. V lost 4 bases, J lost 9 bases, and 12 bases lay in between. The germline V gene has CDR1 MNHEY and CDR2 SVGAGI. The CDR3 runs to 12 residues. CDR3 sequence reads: CASSSAGWKAFF. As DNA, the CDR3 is TGTGCCAGCAGTTCGGCAGGTTGGAAAGCTTTCTTT.

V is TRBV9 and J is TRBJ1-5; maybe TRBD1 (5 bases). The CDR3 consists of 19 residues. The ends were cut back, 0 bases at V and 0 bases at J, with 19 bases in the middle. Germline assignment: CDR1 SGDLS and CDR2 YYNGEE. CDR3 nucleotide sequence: TGTGCCAGCAGCGTAGAGCCCAAAGGACAACGCAATAGCAATCAGCCCCAGCATTTT. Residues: CASSVEPKGQRNSNQPQHF.

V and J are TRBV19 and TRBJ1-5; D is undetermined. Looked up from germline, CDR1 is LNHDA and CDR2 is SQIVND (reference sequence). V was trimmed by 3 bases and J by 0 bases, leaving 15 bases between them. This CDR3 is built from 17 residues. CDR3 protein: CASSMKVTTFSNQPQHF. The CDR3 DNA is TGTGCCAGTAGTATGAAAGTGACAACCTTTAGCAATCAGCCCCAGCATTTT. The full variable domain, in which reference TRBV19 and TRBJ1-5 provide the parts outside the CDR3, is DGGITQSPKYLFRKEGQNVTLSCEQNLNHDAMYWYRQDPGQGLRLIYYSQIVNDFQKGDIAEGYSVSREKKESFPLTVTSAQKNPTAFYLCASSMKVTTFSNQPQHFGDGTRLSIL.

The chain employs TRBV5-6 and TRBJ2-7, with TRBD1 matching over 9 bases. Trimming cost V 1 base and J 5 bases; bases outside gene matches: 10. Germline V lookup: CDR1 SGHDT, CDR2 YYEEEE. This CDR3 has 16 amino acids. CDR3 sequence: CASSLFIGTGTHEQYF. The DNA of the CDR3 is TGTGCCAGCAGCTTGTTCATCGGGACAGGGACCCACGAGCAGTACTTC.

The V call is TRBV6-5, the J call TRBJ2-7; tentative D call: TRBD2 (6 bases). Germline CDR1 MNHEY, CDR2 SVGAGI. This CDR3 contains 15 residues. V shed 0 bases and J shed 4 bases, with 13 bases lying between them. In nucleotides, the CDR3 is TGTGCCAGCAGTTACTCGGGGGGAACCGGATACGAGCAGTACTTC. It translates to CASSYSGGTGYEQYF.

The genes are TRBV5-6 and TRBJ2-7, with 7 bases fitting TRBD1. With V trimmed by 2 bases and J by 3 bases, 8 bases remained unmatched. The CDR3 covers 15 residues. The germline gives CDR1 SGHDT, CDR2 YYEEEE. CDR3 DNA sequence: TGTGCCAGCAGCTTCGGCAGGGGGAGATTCTACGAGCAGTACTTC. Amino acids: CASSFGRGRFYEQYF.